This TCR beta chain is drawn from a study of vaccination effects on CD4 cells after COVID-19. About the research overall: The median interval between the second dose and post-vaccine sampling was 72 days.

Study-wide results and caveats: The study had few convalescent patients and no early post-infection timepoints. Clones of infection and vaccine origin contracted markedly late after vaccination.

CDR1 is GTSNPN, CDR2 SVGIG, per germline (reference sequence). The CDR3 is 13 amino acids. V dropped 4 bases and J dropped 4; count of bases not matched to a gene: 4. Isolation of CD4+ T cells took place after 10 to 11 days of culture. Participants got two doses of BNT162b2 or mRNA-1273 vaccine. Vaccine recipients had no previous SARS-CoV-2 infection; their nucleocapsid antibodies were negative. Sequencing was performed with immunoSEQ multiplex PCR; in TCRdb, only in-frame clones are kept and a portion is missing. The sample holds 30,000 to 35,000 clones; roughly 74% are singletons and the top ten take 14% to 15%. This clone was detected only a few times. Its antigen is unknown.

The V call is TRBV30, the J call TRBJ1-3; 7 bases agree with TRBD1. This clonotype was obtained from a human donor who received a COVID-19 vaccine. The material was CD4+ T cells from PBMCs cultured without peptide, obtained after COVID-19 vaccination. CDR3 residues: CAWNRGPGNTIYF. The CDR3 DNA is TGTGCCTGGAATAGGGGGCCAGGAAACACCATATATTTT.